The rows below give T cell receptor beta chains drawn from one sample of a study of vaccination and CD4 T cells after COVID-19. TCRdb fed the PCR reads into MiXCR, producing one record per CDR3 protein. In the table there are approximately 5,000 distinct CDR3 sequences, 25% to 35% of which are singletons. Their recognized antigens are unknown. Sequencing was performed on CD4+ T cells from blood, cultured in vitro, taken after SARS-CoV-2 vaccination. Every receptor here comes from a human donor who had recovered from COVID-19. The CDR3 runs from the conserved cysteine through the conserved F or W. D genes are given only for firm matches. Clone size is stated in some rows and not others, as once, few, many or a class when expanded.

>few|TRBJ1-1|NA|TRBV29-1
TGCACCGTCGTTGGGTACACTGAAGCTTTCTTT
CTVVGYTEAFF
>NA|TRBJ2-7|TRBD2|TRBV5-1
TGCGCCAGCAGTCCAACTAGCGGGAACCTCTACGAGCAGTACTTC
CASSPTSGNLYEQYF
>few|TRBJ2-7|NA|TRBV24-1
TGTGCCACCAGTACTACGGGTTCCTACGAGCAGTACTTC
CATSTTGSYEQYF
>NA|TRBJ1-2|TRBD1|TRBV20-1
TGCAGTGCTACACCGGGACAGGGGACCATCTACACCTTC
CSATPGQGTIYTF
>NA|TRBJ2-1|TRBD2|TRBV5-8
TGTGCCAGCAGCTCTTCCAGACTAGCGCCCTACAATGAGCAGTTCTTC
CASSSSRLAPYNEQFF
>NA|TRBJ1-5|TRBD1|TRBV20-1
TGCAGTGCTAGAGATCTCGACAGGGCGAATCAGCCCCAGCATTTT
CSARDLDRANQPQHF
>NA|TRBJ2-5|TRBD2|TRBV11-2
TGTGCCAGCAGCTTTTCCGAGCGGGGGGGTAAGGAGACCCAGTACTTC
CASSFSERGGKETQYF
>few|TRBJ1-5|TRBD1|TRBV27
TGTGCCAGCAGTCCGTGGACAGGGACGATGGGGCAGCCCCAGCATTTT
CASSPWTGTMGQPQHF
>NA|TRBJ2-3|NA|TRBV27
TGTGCCAGCAGTTTAGAGGGATTCGGCACAGATACGCAGTATTTT
CASSLEGFGTDTQYF
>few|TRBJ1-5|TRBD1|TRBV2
TGTGCCAGCAGTGCCCGGGACAGGGACTATCAGCCCCAGCATTTT
CASSARDRDYQPQHF
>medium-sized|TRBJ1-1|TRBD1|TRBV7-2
TGTGCCAGCATGCGTAGACAGGGAGGGGGATCTGAAGCTTTCTTT
CASMRRQGGGSEAFF
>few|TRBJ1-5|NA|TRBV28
TGTGCCAGCGGGGGAAGCAATCAGCCCCAGCATTTT
CASGGSNQPQHF
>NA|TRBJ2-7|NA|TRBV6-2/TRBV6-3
TGTGCCAGCAGAGGAGGACGGTTCTCCTACGAGCAGTACTTC
CASRGGRFSYEQYF
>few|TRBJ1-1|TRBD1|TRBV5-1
TGCGCCAGTAGGCAGGGGGCGCCGGAAGGGACTGAAGCTTTCTTT
CASRQGAPEGTEAFF
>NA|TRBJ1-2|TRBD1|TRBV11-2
TGTGCCAGCAGCTTAGGGGGGACAGTCTATGGCTACACCTTC
CASSLGGTVYGYTF
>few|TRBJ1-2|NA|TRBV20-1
TGCAGTGCTAGAGATCCAGTAGCGGGAGACTATGGCTACACCTTC
CSARDPVAGDYGYTF
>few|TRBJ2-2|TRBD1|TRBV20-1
TGCAGTGCTCGCCGACAGGGTAACACCGGGGAGCTGTTTTTT
CSARRQGNTGELFF
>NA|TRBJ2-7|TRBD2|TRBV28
TGTGCCAGCAGTACCGCGGTAGCGGGAGTAATGGAGTACGAGCAGTACTTC
CASSTAVAGVMEYEQYF
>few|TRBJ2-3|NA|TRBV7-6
TGTGCCAGCAGCCGGGGGGATACGCAGTATTTT
CASSRGDTQYF
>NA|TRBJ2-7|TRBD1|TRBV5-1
TGCGCCAGCAGCTTACAGGGGGTGGACGAGCAGTACTTC
CASSLQGVDEQYF
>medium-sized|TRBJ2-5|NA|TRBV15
TGTGCCACCAGCGGGAGCCATCGGGAGACCCAGTACTTC
CATSGSHRETQYF
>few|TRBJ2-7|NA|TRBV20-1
TGCAGTGCTAGAGAGAGCAGGGTACCTTCCTACGAGCAGTACTTC
CSARESRVPSYEQYF
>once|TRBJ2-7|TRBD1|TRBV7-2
TGTGCCAGCAGCTTAGTGGGACAGGGGCCGGGGGAGCAGTACTTC
CASSLVGQGPGEQYF
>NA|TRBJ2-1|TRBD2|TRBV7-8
TGTGCCAGCAGAGCGACTAGCGGGACATACAATGAGCAGTTCTTC
CASRATSGTYNEQFF
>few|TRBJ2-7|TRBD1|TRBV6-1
TGTGCCAGCAGTAGACAGGGGGGTGGCTACGAGCAGTACTTC
CASSRQGGGYEQYF
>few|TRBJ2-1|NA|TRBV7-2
TGTGCCAGCAGCTTTGCGAAGACAACGGCTAATGAGCAGTTCTTC
CASSFAKTTANEQFF
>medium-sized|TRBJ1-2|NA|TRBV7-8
TGTGCCAGCAGCTTAGCGCTAGTCTCAACAGCTGATGGCTACACCTTC
CASSLALVSTADGYTF
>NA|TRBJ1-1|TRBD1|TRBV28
TGTGCCACGAAAACAGGGGGACCCCAAGCTTTCTTT
CATKTGGPQAFF
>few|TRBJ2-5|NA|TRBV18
TGTGCCAGCTCACCGGACTTAACCAAGTACTTC
CASSPDLTKYF
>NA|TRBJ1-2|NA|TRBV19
TGTGCCAGTAGTATGGTGGCAGGGGAGGGCTATGGCTACACCTTC
CASSMVAGEGYGYTF
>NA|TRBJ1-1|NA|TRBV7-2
TGTGCCAGCAGCTTATTTGGGACGGTTAACACTGAAGCTTTCTTT
CASSLFGTVNTEAFF
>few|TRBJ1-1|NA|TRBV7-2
TGTGCCAGCAGCATTGTAGGCTCGCCTCAGGCTTTCTTT
CASSIVGSPQAFF
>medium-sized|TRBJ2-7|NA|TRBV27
TGTGCCAGCAGTCCAAGGGAATGGTCCTACGAGCAGTACTTC
CASSPREWSYEQYF
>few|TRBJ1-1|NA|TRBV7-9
TGTGCCAGCAGCCTGGAGGGGGGGACTGAAGCTTTCTTT
CASSLEGGTEAFF
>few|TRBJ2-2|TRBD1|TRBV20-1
TGCAGTGCACGGGACAGAGAGGCCGGGGAGCTGTTTTTT
CSARDREAGELFF
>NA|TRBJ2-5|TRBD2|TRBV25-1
TGTGCCAGCAGTGCAATAGAAGCGGGACGAGAGACCCAGTACTTC
CASSAIEAGRETQYF
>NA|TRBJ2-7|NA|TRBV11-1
TGTGCCAGCAGCTTAAGGGGGGTCTACGAGCAGTACTTC
CASSLRGVYEQYF
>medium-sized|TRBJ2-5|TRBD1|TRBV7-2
TGTGCCAGCAGATCGGGACAGGGGATAGAGACCCAGTACTTC
CASRSGQGIETQYF
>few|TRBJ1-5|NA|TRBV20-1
TGCAGTGCTAGAGATCTCGGAGATAGCAATCAGCCCCAGCATTTT
CSARDLGDSNQPQHF
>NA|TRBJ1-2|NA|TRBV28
TGTGCCAGCAGTTTACGCCCTTATGGCTACACCTTC
CASSLRPYGYTF
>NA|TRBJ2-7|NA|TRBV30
TGTGCCTGGAGCGACCCCTCGGCGGGGGCGAGGTACGAGCAGTACTTC
CAWSDPSAGARYEQYF
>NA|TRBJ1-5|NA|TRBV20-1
TGCAGTGCTAGACTTCCGGCGAGTAGGAGTCAGCCCCAGCATTTT
CSARLPASRSQPQHF
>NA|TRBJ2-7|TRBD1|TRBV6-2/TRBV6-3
TGTGCCAGCAGTTACTACAGGGGCTACGAGCAGTACTTC
CASSYYRGYEQYF
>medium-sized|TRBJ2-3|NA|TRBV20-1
TGCAGCGTCGAGGGGCGGGGCACAGATACGCAGTATTTT
CSVEGRGTDTQYF
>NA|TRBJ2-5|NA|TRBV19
TGTGCCAGTAGTATCGTCGGGATTTCGCGGGAGACCCAGTACTTC
CASSIVGISRETQYF
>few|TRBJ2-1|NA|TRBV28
TGTGCCAGCAGTCCTCGAGGGGTGTCCTCCTACAATGAGCAGTTCTTC
CASSPRGVSSYNEQFF
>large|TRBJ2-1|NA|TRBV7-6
TGTGCCAGCAGCTCCACCGGGGGGCTATACAATGAGCAGTTCTTC
CASSSTGGLYNEQFF